Presented here are 21 T cell receptor beta chains from one specimen sequenced in a study of blood T cell repertoires in COVID-19. Profiled with immunoSEQ multiplex PCR; TCRdb holds only in-frame clones, not every one. Among just under 60,000 clones, around 81% were seen once, and the ten largest hold around 10%. Material: peripheral blood. Receptors were obtained from a man older than 75 with COVID-19, enrolled during active disease.

This sequence joins TRBV29-1 and TRBJ1-5, with TRBD1 identical over 9 bases. J was trimmed by 7 bases and V by 6 bases; bases with no gene match: 4. The CDR3 is made up of 12 amino acids. Looked up from germline, CDR1 is SQVTM and CDR2 is ANQGSEA. The CDR3 reads CSVRTGAQPQHF. For the CDR3, the DNA is TGCAGCGTGCGGACAGGGGCCCAGCCCCAGCATTTT.

The chain links TRBV19 to TRBJ2-1, with a possible D match to TRBD1 (6 bases). Germline V gene sequence: CDR1 LNHDA, CDR2 SQIVND (reference sequence). V was clipped by 5 bases and J by 0 bases, with 11 bases between them. The CDR3 has 15 amino acids. The CDR3 DNA reads as TGTGCCAGTAGTCCGACAGGATTCTCCTACAATGAGCAGTTCTTC. The encoded protein is CASSPTGFSYNEQFF. Filled out from reference TRBV19 and TRBJ2-1, the complete variable domain reads DGGITQSPKYLFRKEGQNVTLSCEQNLNHDAMYWYRQDPGQGLRLIYYSQIVNDFQKGDIAEGYSVSREKKESFPLTVTSAQKNPTAFYLCASSPTGFSYNEQFFGPGTRLTVL.

The rearrangement uses TRBV7-3 and TRBJ2-3; 14 positions match TRBD2. Germline loops: CDR1 SGHTA, CDR2 FQGTGA. The CDR3 spans 16 residues. The ends lost 5 bases at V and 6 bases at J; junction bases unmatched: 7. CDR3 in amino acids: CASSLGLAGGSDTQYF. The CDR3 nucleotides read TGTGCCAGCAGCCTAGGACTAGCGGGGGGCTCGGATACGCAGTATTTT.

The CDR3: CASSQELPSGANTGELFF. The CDR3 bases are TGTGCCAGCAGCCAAGAACTCCCTAGCGGGGCGAACACCGGGGAGCTGTTTTTT. The rearrangement joins TRBV4-2 to TRBJ2-2; 9 nucleotides line up with TRBD2. CDR1 and CDR2 from the germline V gene are LGHNA and YNFKEQ. CDR3 size: 18 residues. Losses at the gene ends were 0 bases for V and 0 bases for J; bases not matched to a gene: 5.

The chain employs TRBV9 and TRBJ1-1; tentatively, D is TRBD1 (6 bases). CDR1 SGDLS and CDR2 YYNGEE come from the germline V gene. The ends were cut back, 0 bases at V and 7 bases at J, with 13 bases in the middle. CDR3 length: 14 residues. The CDR3, as DNA: TGTGCCAGCAGCGTAGAACAGGGTTTCGGTGAAGCTTTCTTT. Its protein product is CASSVEQGFGEAFF.

The chain joins TRBV4-1 to TRBJ2-1; TRBD1 might be the D (5 bases). Trimming removed 4 bases from V and 1 base from J, with 8 bases in between. This CDR3 has 14 amino acids. Germline V gives CDR1 MGHRA, CDR2 YSYEKL. The CDR3: CASSPSGSYNEQFF. The CDR3 DNA sequence: TGCGCCAGCAGCCCCTCAGGGTCCTACAATGAGCAGTTCTTC.

The chain employs TRBV5-1 and TRBJ1-1; 8 bases line up with TRBD1. With V trimmed by 5 bases and J by 5 bases, 11 bases remained unmatched. CDR1 and CDR2 from the germline V gene are SGHRS and YFSETQ. The CDR3 has 15 amino acids. The CDR3 coding sequence is TGCGCCAGCAGGACGGATTACAGGGGGAGTACTGAAGCTTTCTTT. Residues: CASRTDYRGSTEAFF. Full variable domain (missing parts from reference TRBV5-1 and TRBJ1-1): KAGVTQTPRYLIKTRGQQVTLSCSPISGHRSVSWYQQTPGQGLQFLFEYFSETQRNKGNFPGRFSGRQFSNSRSEMNVSTLELGDSALYLCASRTDYRGSTEAFFGQGTRLTVV.

This clone was seen once. This chain links TRBV9 with TRBJ1-3, with D maybe TRBD1 (5 bases). This CDR3 spans 13 amino acids. From germline, CDR1 is SGDLS and CDR2 YYNGEE. Trimming cost V 5 bases and J 1 base, with 7 bases left between them. CDR3 bases: TGTGCCAGCAGTCCAGGGTCTGGAAACACCATATATTTT. It specifies CASSPGSGNTIYF.

V usage is TRBV5-6 and J usage is TRBJ1-2; TRBD1 matches 12 bases. This CDR3 has 14 amino acids. Germline V lookup: CDR1 SGHDT, CDR2 YYEEEE. Unmatched junction bases numbered 6, after V lost 5 bases and J lost 7 bases. Here the CDR3 reads CASRRGQGAIGYTF. The CDR3 DNA reads as TGTGCCAGCAGACGGGGACAGGGGGCGATTGGCTACACCTTC.

The chain has TRBV3-1 (or the pseudogene TRBV3-2) and TRBJ1-1, with 7 bases aligning to TRBD1. V was pared by 4 bases and J by 7 bases, with 6 bases of the junction left unmatched. The CDR3 is 13 residues long. Germline values: CDR1 LGHDT, CDR2 YNNKEL (reference sequence). CDR3 nucleotides: TGTGCCAGCAGCCTGGGACAGAGCTTTGAAGCTTTCTTT. Encoded protein: CASSLGQSFEAFF.

The CDR3 DNA reads TGTGCCAGCAGTTACGAGGAGTCTGGGGCCAACGTCCTGACTTTC. As protein: CASSYEESGANVLTF. The gene calls are TRBV6-2 or TRBV6-3 and TRBJ2-6; no firm D call. The CDR3 extends over 15 amino acids. CDR1 and CDR2 (germline): MNHEY, SVGEGT. Trimming cost V 2 bases and J 1 base, with 6 bases left between them.

This clone has a single count. CDR3 region: CASSPRGGTTNEKLFF. CDR3 sequence (DNA): TGTGCCAGCAGCCCCCGGGGGGGAACAACTAATGAAAAACTGTTTTTT. This chain connects TRBV9 to TRBJ1-4, with a weak D call TRBD1 (5 bases). V was cut by 4 bases and J by 0 bases, with 13 bases left in between. CDR3 size: 16 residues. The germline V gene encodes CDR1 SGDLS and CDR2 YYNGEE. Variable domain in full (rest from reference TRBV9 and TRBJ1-4): DSGVTQTPKHLITATGQRVTLRCSPRSGDLSVYWYQQSLDQGLQFLIQYYNGEERAKGNILERFSAQQFPDLHSELNLSSLELGDSALYFCASSPRGGTTNEKLFFGSGTQLSVL.

The V gene is TRBV6-5, the J gene TRBJ1-4; D is ambiguous. The germline V and J ends were trimmed by 8 bases and 0 bases, with 10 bases remaining between them. The CDR3 is 14 amino acids. Germline CDR1 and CDR2: MNHEY and SVGAGI. CDR3 residues: CASGRTTTNEKLFF. DNA for the CDR3: TGTGCCAGCGGGAGAACAACAACTAATGAAAAACTGTTTTTT.

The V gene is TRBV5-1, the J gene TRBJ1-1; D is unresolved. The germline gives CDR1 SGHRS, CDR2 YFSETQ. The CDR3 consists of 17 residues. V was clipped by 4 bases and J by 3 bases, with 22 bases between them. CDR3 loop: CASSRRPTGMEYTEAFF. CDR3 nucleotide sequence: TGCGCCAGCAGCCGCCGACCAACGGGGATGGAGTACACTGAAGCTTTCTTT.

The genes are TRBV5-1 and TRBJ1-5, with 7 bases that match TRBD1. The length of the CDR3 is 14 residues. V lost 4 bases, J lost 7 bases, and 8 bases stayed unmatched. The germline gives CDR1 SGHRS, CDR2 YFSETQ. In nucleotides, the CDR3 is TGCGCCAGCAGCGATGACAGGGAGAGACAGCCCCAGCATTTT. Amino acids: CASSDDRERQPQHF. The complete variable domain, with remaining parts taken from reference TRBV5-1 and TRBJ1-5, reads KAGVTQTPRYLIKTRGQQVTLSCSPISGHRSVSWYQQTPGQGLQFLFEYFSETQRNKGNFPGRFSGRQFSNSRSEMNVSTLELGDSALYLCASSDDRERQPQHFGDGTRLSIL.

In its sample, this clone was seen once. The genes are TRBV18 and TRBJ1-3; D gene ambiguous. Trimming took off 3 bases at V and 2 bases at J, with 11 bases between the two ends. This CDR3 contains 15 residues. Germline V gives CDR1 KGHSH, CDR2 LQKENI. CDR3 sequence reads: CASSPQQEAGNTIYF. The CDR3 DNA sequence: TGTGCCAGCTCACCGCAGCAGGAGGCTGGAAACACCATATATTTT.

The rearrangement links TRBV7-6 to TRBJ1-5; D gene ambiguous. The V gene lost 2 bases and the J gene lost 0 bases, with 8 bases spanning the gap. Germline V CDR1 and CDR2: SGHVS, FNYEAQ. The CDR3 has 15 residues. CDR3 DNA sequence: TGTGCCAGCAGCTTAAATGGCCATAGCAATCAGCCCCAGCATTTT. It translates to CASSLNGHSNQPQHF.

The V gene is TRBV29-1, the J gene TRBJ2-1; TRBD2 might be the D (5 bases). The germline gives CDR1 SQVTM, CDR2 ANQGSEA. This CDR3 comprises 13 residues. V was pared by 5 bases and J by 6 bases, with 14 bases between. CDR3 amino acids: CSVLTPRGNEQFF. The CDR3 region has the DNA TGCAGCGTTCTGACTCCCCGGGGCAATGAGCAGTTCTTC.

The chain has TRBV11-2 and TRBJ1-4; maybe TRBD1 (6 bases). The CDR3 has 16 amino acids. The germline CDR1 and CDR2 sequences are SGHAT and FQNNGV. V was trimmed by 4 bases and J by 4 bases, leaving 16 bases between them. CDR3 sequence reads: CASSSDSAWGNEKLFF. In DNA, the CDR3 is TGTGCCAGCAGCTCGGACAGCGCCTGGGGTAATGAAAAACTGTTTTTT.

The chain joins TRBV11-2 to TRBJ2-2; a possible D gene is TRBD1 (5 bases). Trimming removed 1 base at V and 4 bases at J, with 10 bases between. This CDR3 contains 15 residues. Germline V gives CDR1 SGHAT, CDR2 FQNNGV. The DNA of the CDR3 is TGTGCCAGCAGCTTAGTTAGGGGCGGCACCGGGGAGCTGTTTTTT. Translated: CASSLVRGGTGELFF.

The V and J genes are TRBV10-3 and TRBJ1-2; tentatively, D is TRBD1 (5 bases). This CDR3 is built from 13 residues. The V gene lost 8 bases and the J gene lost 2 bases, with 12 bases spanning the gap. The germline V gene has CDR1 ENHRY and CDR2 SYGVKD. CDR3 in DNA: TGTGCCATCGGACGGGACTCAAACTATGGCTACACCTTC. Amino acids: CAIGRDSNYGYTF.